This passage covers 2 T cell receptor beta chains from one sample sequenced in a study of T cells in Graves' hyperthyroidism and ophthalmopathy. RNA transcripts were the template for amplifying TCR beta CDR3 regions. First-round RT-PCR targeting the TCR CDR3 was performed with the HTBI primer set. Using its own MiXCR run on the multiplex PCR reads, TCRdb lists one record per CDR3 protein. The profile shows 550,000 to 700,000 distinct CDR3 sequences, roughly 14% of them singletons. Material: blood. These receptors originate from a woman in her thirties or forties with Graves' ophthalmopathy.

This clonotype was detected ten times or more. V usage is TRBV11-3 and J usage is TRBJ1-1; D remains unclear. The CDR3 covers 15 residues. The V gene lost 3 bases and the J gene lost 2 bases, with 13 bases spanning the gap. CDR1 and CDR2 from the germline V gene are SGHNT and YENEEA. As DNA, the CDR3 is TGTGCCAGCAGCTTTTATTCGGAGATTAACACTGAAGCTTTCTTT. It yields the protein CASSFYSEINTEAFF.

This clonotype was counted many times. The V and J genes are TRBV12-3 or TRBV12-4 and TRBJ2-5; a possible D gene is TRBD1 (6 bases). The ends were cut back, 7 bases at V and 3 bases at J, with 15 bases in the middle. This CDR3 spans 14 amino acids. CDR3 sequence: CASTGAIPKETQYF. The CDR3 nucleotides are TGTGCCAGCACAGGGGCGATACCAAAAGAGACCCAGTACTTC.